This T cell receptor beta chain is from a study of blood T cell repertoires in COVID-19. Study at large: There were acute and convalescent COVID-19 samples, and they came from the United States, Italy and Spain.

Repertoires were generated with immunoSEQ multiplex PCR, while TCRdb's copy carries only in-frame clones and drops some. This sample has approximately 220,000 clones, with about 80% found just once. Enrolled through a virtual design, the participants were between about 18 and 89 years of age and came from 24 US areas. Cohorts were based on clinical histories the participants reported. A single count supports this clone. V was shortened by 4 bases and J by 2 bases, with 17 bases between the two germline ends. CDR1 and CDR2 from the germline V gene are SQVTM and ANQGSEA. The CDR3 is 15 residues long. Source material: PBMCs or T cells enriched from blood (not recorded which). J is TRBJ1-1 and V is TRBV29-1; possible D gene TRBD1, 6 bases. The receptor was isolated from a woman aged 40 to 50 with acute COVID-19. The CDR3 coding sequence is TGCAGCGTTGCGTCCAGGGGCCGGGGCAACACTGAAGCTTTCTTT. Its translation: CSVASRGRGNTEAFF.